A single sample gave rise to the 28 T cell receptor beta chains below, sequenced in a study of technical replicates of blood from a few donors. Here immunoSEQ multiplex PCR was the method, and the copy in TCRdb shows in-frame clones only, minus some. The sample consists of about 63,000 clones, 85% to 90% of them appearing once. Material: PBMCs. The receptors originated from a human donor in good health. Some clones in this sample may be carry-over from other donors' samples.

The chain links TRBV4-3 to TRBJ1-3; no reliable D call. The germline V gene has CDR1 LGHNA and CDR2 YSLEER. The CDR3 sequence is 15 residues long. Deletions cut 4 bases from V and 0 bases from J, with 10 bases between. In DNA, the CDR3 is TGCGCCAGCAGCCCCAGCGGATACTCTGGAAACACCATATATTTT. Encoded protein: CASSPSGYSGNTIYF.

The genes are TRBV6-5 and TRBJ1-5, with D perhaps TRBD1 (6 bases). The CDR3 covers 13 residues. V was cut by 4 bases and J by 6 bases, with 10 bases left in between. The V gene's germline CDR1 is MNHEY and CDR2 SVGAGI. The CDR3 sequence: CASSSGQFQPQHF. The CDR3 region has the DNA TGTGCCAGCAGTTCCGGACAGTTTCAGCCCCAGCATTTT.

This clone was seen a few times. DNA for the CDR3: TGTGCCAGCAGCGGTCTGCGGGGCCCGGCCGGTCGGTTCTTC. Its protein product is CASSGLRGPAGRFF. J is TRBJ2-1 and V is TRBV7-2; D might be TRBD2 (6 bases). CDR3 length: 14 amino acids. V lost 5 bases and J lost 15, with 23 bases in between. Looked up from germline, CDR1 is SGHTA and CDR2 is FQGNSA.

V gene TRBV9 combines with J gene TRBJ2-7; 7 bases fit TRBD2. This CDR3 has 15 amino acids. V dropped 3 bases and J dropped 4; count of bases not matched to a gene: 10. CDR1 is SGDLS and CDR2 is YYNGEE in the germline V gene. DNA of the CDR3: TGTGCCAGCAGCGGCAATTCTGCGGGGGAGTACGAGCAGTACTTC. Protein sequence: CASSGNSAGEYEQYF.

V gene TRBV25-1 combines with J gene TRBJ1-1; 8 bases map to TRBD1. The CDR3 consists of 16 residues. The V and J ends lost 5 bases and 1 base, in that order; junction bases with no gene match: 9. Germline-derived CDR1 and CDR2 are MGHDK and SYGVNS. The CDR3 DNA follows: TGTGCCAGCAGTATGGGACAGGTCTATCGGAACACTGAAGCTTTCTTT. This gives the protein CASSMGQVYRNTEAFF.

V is TRBV5-1 and J is TRBJ2-3; 12 nucleotides match TRBD2. CDR3 length equals 16 residues. J gave up 10 bases and V 0 bases, and 9 bases lay outside the gene matches. In germline, CDR1 is SGHRS, CDR2 YFSETQ. The CDR3 spells CASSLGALTSGSSQYF. CDR3 coding DNA: TGCGCCAGCAGCTTGGGTGCGCTGACTAGCGGGAGTTCGCAGTATTTT.

The V gene is TRBV5-1, the J gene TRBJ1-2, with D perhaps TRBD1 (6 bases). V lost 4 bases and J lost 8, with 21 bases in between. The CDR3 is 15 residues long. The germline gives CDR1 SGHRS, CDR2 YFSETQ. Written as DNA, the CDR3 is TGCGCCAGCAGCATGACAGGCGCCCCGATCTGGGGCTACACCTTC. Residues: CASSMTGAPIWGYTF.

CDR3 protein: CSVGEGLAVTPFF. As DNA, the CDR3 is TGCAGCGTTGGAGAGGGACTAGCGGTAACCCCCTTCTTC. The chain uses TRBV29-1 and TRBJ2-1, with 11 positions matching TRBD2. The CDR3 totals 13 residues. Germline trimming cut 4 bases from V and 16 bases from J; bases unmatched to any gene: 12. Germline values: CDR1 SQVTM, CDR2 ANQGSEA.

The chain is built from TRBV30 and TRBJ1-2, with D uncertain. The CDR3 totals 12 residues. Germline V gene data show CDR1 as GTSNPN and CDR2 as SVGIG (reference sequence). V lost 2 bases and J 10 bases, leaving 14 bases between the germline ends. CDR3 amino acids: CAWSPSTPSYTF. In DNA, the CDR3 is TGTGCCTGGAGTCCTTCGACTCCCTCCTACACCTTC.

V and J are TRBV30 and TRBJ1-4, with TRBD1 matching 7 bases. V was pared by 3 bases and J by 4 bases, with 2 bases of the junction left unmatched. Germline V CDR1 and CDR2: GTSNPN, SVGIG (reference sequence). This CDR3 region has 13 residues. The CDR3 spells CAWRTGLNEKLFF. The CDR3 bases are TGTGCCTGGAGGACAGGGCTTAATGAAAAACTGTTTTTT.

The V and J genes are TRBV5-1 and TRBJ1-2, with TRBD1 identical over 11 bases. Trimming removed 2 bases from V and 8 bases from J; junction bases left unmatched: 5. Germline lookup yields CDR1 SGHRS and CDR2 YFSETQ. This CDR3 is built from 14 residues. The CDR3 is CASSFGTGGDGYTF. CDR3 coding DNA: TGCGCCAGCAGCTTTGGGACAGGGGGTGACGGCTACACCTTC.

The chain has TRBV7-9 and TRBJ1-4; D possibly corresponds to TRBD1 (6 bases). Deletions cut 3 bases from V and 8 bases from J, with 10 bases between. The CDR3 runs to 13 residues. Germline loops: CDR1 SEHNR, CDR2 FQNEAQ (reference sequence). The DNA of the CDR3 is TGTGCCAGCAGCTTTGGGGGCCGGGAAAAACTGTTTTTT. Protein sequence: CASSFGGREKLFF.

The rearrangement joins TRBV5-4 to TRBJ2-3, with D perhaps TRBD2 (5 bases). The V gene's germline CDR1 is SGHNT and CDR2 YYREEE (reference sequence). Trimming shortened V by 6 bases and J by 8 bases, and 31 bases separated the two germline ends. The CDR3 sequence is 18 residues long. The CDR3 is CASNSASQRQGPTSTQYF. The CDR3 DNA sequence: TGTGCCAGCAATTCGGCTAGCCAACGACAAGGGCCCACAAGTACGCAGTATTTT.

In the case of this clone: The identical CDR3 is also encoded by other nucleotide sequences in the sample. The chain has TRBV7-7 and TRBJ2-2; 9 nucleotides align to TRBD2. This CDR3 spans 15 amino acids. Germline values: CDR1 SSHAT, CDR2 FNYEAQ (reference sequence). V lost 1 base to trimming and J lost 5 bases; unmatched junction nucleotides: 2. This CDR3 reads CASSLGREGTGELFF. The CDR3 nucleotides read TGTGCCAGCAGCTTAGGGCGGGAGGGAACCGGGGAGCTGTTTTTT.

The J gene is TRBJ2-2, the V gene TRBV7-2; 11 bases match TRBD2. Germline trimming cut 5 bases from V and 4 bases from J; bases unmatched to any gene: 6. The germline V gene encodes CDR1 SGHTA and CDR2 FQGNSA. CDR3 length equals 16 residues. CDR3 residues: CASSTTSGRFTGELFF. CDR3 DNA: TGTGCCAGCAGCACAACTAGCGGGAGATTCACCGGGGAGCTGTTTTTT.

V is TRBV7-2 and J is TRBJ2-7, with 10 bases lining up with TRBD2. There are 16 residues in the CDR3. J lost 0 bases, V lost 1 base, and 3 bases had no gene match. CDR1 is SGHTA and CDR2 is FQGNSA in the germline V gene. The CDR3 DNA sequence: TGTGCCAGCAGCTTAGGGCTAGCGGGAGCCTCCTACGAGCAGTACTTC. It yields the protein CASSLGLAGASYEQYF.

The rearrangement joins TRBV11-3 to TRBJ2-5; TRBD2 aligns across 7 bases. Unmatched junction bases numbered 16, after V lost 1 base and J lost 5 bases. Germline V gives CDR1 SGHNT, CDR2 YENEEA. This CDR3 is built from 18 residues. Here the CDR3 reads CASSLGTLLGGEGETQYF. CDR3 nucleotide sequence: TGTGCCAGCAGCTTAGGTACCCTTCTCGGCGGGGAGGGGGAGACCCAGTACTTC.

The count of this clone is one. The rearrangement joins TRBV18 to TRBJ1-5; 7 bases fit TRBD1. CDR3 length equals 14 residues. The ends lost 3 bases at V and 6 bases at J; junction bases unmatched: 5. CDR1 and CDR2 (germline): KGHSH, LQKENI. The CDR3 loop is CASSPQGVGQPQHF. The CDR3 coding sequence is TGTGCCAGCTCACCTCAGGGGGTTGGTCAGCCCCAGCATTTT.

CDR3 DNA: TGTGCCAGCAGCGTATGGGCGGGAAGCACAGATACGCAGTATTTT. Translation gives CASSVWAGSTDTQYF. The V gene is TRBV9, the J gene TRBJ2-3; a possible D gene is TRBD2 (6 bases). This CDR3 has 15 amino acids. CDR1 is SGDLS and CDR2 is YYNGEE in the germline V gene. Trimming left V 1 base short and J 0 bases short, with 9 bases between.

The chain combines TRBV7-8 with TRBJ2-7; 7 bases match TRBD2. Germline lookup yields CDR1 SGHVS and CDR2 FQNEAQ. V lost 2 bases and J lost 2; bases outside the gene matches: 0. CDR3 size: 13 residues. The CDR3: CASSLLAAYEQYF. CDR3 coding DNA: TGTGCCAGCAGCTTACTAGCGGCCTACGAGCAGTACTTC.

V is TRBV11-3 and J is TRBJ2-3; 8 bases map to TRBD1. Germline CDR1 SGHNT, CDR2 YENEEA. V lost 5 bases, J lost 4 bases, and 11 bases stayed unmatched. The CDR3 spans 16 residues. DNA for the CDR3: TGTGCCAGCAGCACACGACAGGGGAGCGCGTCAGATACGCAGTATTTT. Translating gives CASSTRQGSASDTQYF.

The chain is built from TRBV7-7 and TRBJ2-7, with 7 bases aligning to TRBD2. This CDR3 has 13 residues. With V trimmed by 3 bases and J by 5 bases, 4 bases remained unmatched. Germline-derived CDR1 and CDR2 are SSHAT and FNYEAQ (reference sequence). The CDR3, as DNA: TGTGCCAGCAGCTTGACTAGCCGGAACGAGCAGTACTTC. Its translation is CASSLTSRNEQYF.

The chain carries TRBV5-1 and TRBJ2-7; 7 nucleotides line up with TRBD1. Germline assignment: CDR1 SGHRS and CDR2 YFSETQ. Trimming removed 5 bases from V and 3 bases from J; junction bases left unmatched: 23. This CDR3 contains 19 residues. Written as DNA, the CDR3 is TGCGCCAGCAGTTCTGACGGGCTACCGGAACAGGGGCCCCTCTACGAGCAGTACTTC. Its protein is CASSSDGLPEQGPLYEQYF.

The J gene is TRBJ2-2, the V gene TRBV19, with 8 bases aligning to TRBD1. CDR3 length: 12 amino acids. Germline V gene sequence: CDR1 LNHDA, CDR2 SQIVND (reference sequence). Trimming cost V 8 bases and J 4 bases; bases outside gene matches: 0. The chain's CDR3 is CASGQGTGELFF. CDR3 coding DNA: TGTGCCAGTGGACAGGGCACCGGGGAGCTGTTTTTT.

The genes are TRBV11-1 and TRBJ1-2; D ambiguous. The V end lost 5 bases, the J end lost 2 bases, and 24 bases lay between the germline ends. Germline CDR1 SGHAT, CDR2 FQDESV (reference sequence). There are 18 residues in the CDR3. In DNA form, the CDR3 reads TGTGCCAGCAGCCTCCTGCCGGACGGAGGAAGGCCCAACTATGGCTACACCTTC. It translates to CASSLLPDGGRPNYGYTF.

J is TRBJ1-5 and V is TRBV19, with D unclear. The germline V gene has CDR1 LNHDA and CDR2 SQIVND (reference sequence). Trimming pared 4 bases from V and 1 base from J, leaving 5 bases between. The CDR3 sequence is 13 residues long. This CDR3 reads CASSRGSNQPQHF. For the CDR3, the DNA is TGTGCCAGTAGTAGAGGGAGCAATCAGCCCCAGCATTTT.

This clone has a single count. This chain connects TRBV14 to TRBJ1-1, with D perhaps TRBD1 (5 bases). Germline-derived CDR1 and CDR2 are SGHDN and FVKESK. The CDR3 totals 15 residues. Trimming cost V 2 bases and J 4 bases, with 14 bases left between them. CDR3: CASSQLQGYATEAFF. The CDR3 DNA sequence: TGTGCCAGCAGCCAACTTCAGGGTTACGCCACTGAAGCTTTCTTT.

There are a few counts of this clone. J is TRBJ2-6 and V is TRBV27; 9 bases line up with TRBD1. Germline V gene data show CDR1 as MNHEY and CDR2 as SMNVEV (reference sequence). Trimming removed 5 bases from V and 0 bases from J; junction bases left unmatched: 5. The CDR3 is 17 amino acids. CDR3 amino acids: CASSAGTGYSGANVLTF. For the CDR3, the DNA is TGTGCCAGCAGTGCCGGGACAGGGTACTCTGGGGCCAACGTCCTGACTTTC.